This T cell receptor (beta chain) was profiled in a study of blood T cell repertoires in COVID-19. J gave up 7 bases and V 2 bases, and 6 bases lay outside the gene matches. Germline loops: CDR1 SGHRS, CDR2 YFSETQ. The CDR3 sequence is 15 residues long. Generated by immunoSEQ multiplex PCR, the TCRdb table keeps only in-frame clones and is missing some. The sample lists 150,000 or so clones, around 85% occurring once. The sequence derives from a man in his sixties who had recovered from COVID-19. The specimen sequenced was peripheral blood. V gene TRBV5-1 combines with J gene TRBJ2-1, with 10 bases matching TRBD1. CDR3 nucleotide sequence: TGCGCCAGCAGCTTACAGCGACAGGGGGCGAATGAGCAGTTCTTC. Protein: CASSLQRQGANEQFF.